This T cell receptor (beta chain) stems from a study of lymphopenia after photon versus proton radiotherapy. Study findings and constraints: Under photons, naive T cells and diversity fell while effector/memory populations rose. Survival link was tested only in deceased patients; proton benefit remains a possibility.

V gave up 4 bases and J gave up 3 bases; unmatched junction bases: 7. Germline assignment: CDR1 SGHRS and CDR2 YFSETQ. The CDR3 consists of 14 residues. Repertoires were generated with immunoSEQ multiplex PCR, while TCRdb's copy carries only in-frame clones and drops some. The sample lists more than 25,000 clones, more than 75% occurring once. As concerns this clone: Its antigen is undetermined.

The rearrangement joins TRBV5-1 to TRBJ2-7; 7 bases line up with TRBD1. The TCR was taken from a woman aged 60 to 75 with cholangiocarcinoma. Some clones in this sample may be carry-over from other donors' samples. The sequencing used peripheral blood, collected from a patient treated with proton-based radiotherapy. This chain's CDR3 is CASSPRQGYYEQYF. The CDR3 DNA sequence: TGCGCCAGCAGCCCCCGACAGGGATACTACGAGCAGTACTTC.